Below, 7 T cell receptor beta chains from the same sample are listed, as sequenced in a study of T cell responses to AZD1222 COVID-19 vaccine. Repertoires were generated with immunoSEQ multiplex PCR, while TCRdb's copy carries only in-frame clones and drops some. The sample carries about 76,000 clones, over 75% recorded once. Here the sequenced sample was peripheral blood, taken on day 0 of AZD1222 vaccination. The receptors were sampled from an adult in good health.

The J gene is TRBJ1-1, the V gene TRBV19, with D uncertain. CDR3 length: 17 residues. The V end was cut by 7 bases, the J end by 5 bases, with 26 bases between. The V gene's germline CDR1 is LNHDA and CDR2 SQIVND (reference sequence). CDR3 amino acids: CASKQIHRRGSSTEAFF. The CDR3 DNA reads TGTGCCAGTAAACAGATTCATAGACGGGGTTCCTCGACTGAAGCTTTCTTT.

This clone was counted once. The rearrangement joins TRBV27 to TRBJ1-5, with D unresolved. The CDR3 has 16 residues. CDR1 is MNHEY and CDR2 is SMNVEV in the germline V gene (reference sequence). Trimming pared 1 base from V and 0 bases from J, leaving 10 bases between. The CDR3 DNA sequence: TGTGCCAGCAGTTTATATCCAGACCATAGCAATCAGCCCCAGCATTTT. It is translated as CASSLYPDHSNQPQHF.

The V and J genes are TRBV3-1 (or the pseudogene TRBV3-2) and TRBJ1-5; 7 positions agree with TRBD1. The ends lost 4 bases at V and 2 bases at J; junction bases unmatched: 8. Per the germline V gene, CDR1 is LGHDT and CDR2 is YNNKEL (reference sequence). The CDR3 length is 16 residues. This chain's CDR3 is CASSPSGGHGNQPQHF. The CDR3 DNA follows: TGTGCCAGCAGCCCATCAGGGGGGCATGGCAATCAGCCCCAGCATTTT.

V and J are TRBV7-6 and TRBJ2-3; 11 nucleotides agree with TRBD2. Trimming cost V 5 bases and J 2 bases; bases outside gene matches: 9. Per germline, CDR1 SGHVS and CDR2 FNYEAQ. The CDR3 sequence is 17 residues long. The CDR3 nucleotides read TGTGCCAGCAGCCACCTCCCTAGCGGGGGGTACACAGATACGCAGTATTTT. This encodes CASSHLPSGGYTDTQYF.

This clone was counted a single time. The chain carries TRBV2 and TRBJ2-7, with 12 bases matching TRBD2. This CDR3 has 15 amino acids. In germline, CDR1 is SNHLY, CDR2 FYNNEI. J gave up 0 bases and V 8 bases, and 5 bases lay outside the gene matches. The CDR3 DNA follows: TGTGCCAGCGGGACTAGCGGGCTCCTCTCCTACGAGCAGTACTTC. Translation: CASGTSGLLSYEQYF.

The chain employs TRBV5-1 and TRBJ2-1; D not resolved. Trimming cost V 6 bases and J 5 bases, with 15 bases left between them. The CDR3 length is 14 residues. The V gene's germline CDR1 is SGHRS and CDR2 YFSETQ. The CDR3 nucleotides are TGCGCCAGCACCCCAAGGAGTGGAGACAATGAGCAGTTCTTC. The encoded protein is CASTPRSGDNEQFF.

The chain combines TRBV28 with TRBJ1-6, with D maybe TRBD1 (6 bases). The V end was cut by 3 bases, the J end by 5 bases, with 14 bases between. CDR3 length: 16 amino acids. CDR1 and CDR2 from the germline V gene are MDHEN and SYDVKM. The CDR3 DNA sequence: TGTGCCAGCAGTTTTCCCCCGGCAGGGGATAATTCACCCCTCCACTTT. Protein: CASSFPPAGDNSPLHF. The full variable domain, rest sourced from reference TRBV28 and TRBJ1-6, is DVKVTQSSRYLVKRTGEKVFLECVQDMDHENMFWYRQDPGLGLRLIYFSYDVKMKEKGDIPEGYSVSREKKERFSLILESASTNQTSMYLCASSFPPAGDNSPLHFGNGTRLTVT.